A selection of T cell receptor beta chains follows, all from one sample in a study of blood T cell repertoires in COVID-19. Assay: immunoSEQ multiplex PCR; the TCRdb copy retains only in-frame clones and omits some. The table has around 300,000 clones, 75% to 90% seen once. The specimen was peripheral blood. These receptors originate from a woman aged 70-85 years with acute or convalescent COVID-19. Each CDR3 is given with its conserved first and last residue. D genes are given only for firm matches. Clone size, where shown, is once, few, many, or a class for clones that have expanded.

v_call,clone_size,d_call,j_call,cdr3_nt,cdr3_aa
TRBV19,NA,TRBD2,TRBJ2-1,TGTGCCACATGCCGCCCGGGAGGCTCCTACAATGAGCAGTTCTTC,CATCRPGGSYNEQFF
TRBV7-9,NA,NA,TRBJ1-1,TGTGCCAGCAGCTTTCCCGAGGCCTCGGGGACTGAAGCTTTCTTT,CASSFPEASGTEAFF
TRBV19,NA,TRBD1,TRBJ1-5,TGTGCCAGCACGACTCAGGGGGTATTACATCAGCCCCAGCATTTT,CASTTQGVLHQPQHF
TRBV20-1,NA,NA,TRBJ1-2,TGCAGTGCTAGATCCAATGGCTACACCTTC,CSARSNGYTF
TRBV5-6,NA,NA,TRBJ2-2,TGTGCCTGCAGCTTGGGCCCTACAGGGCTTCGCACCGGGGAGCTGTTTTTT,CACSLGPTGLRTGELFF
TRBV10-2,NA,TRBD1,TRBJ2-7,TGCGCCAGCAGTGAACAGGGGGCACAACCCACCTACGAGCAGTACTTC,CASSEQGAQPTYEQYF
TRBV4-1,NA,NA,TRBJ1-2,TGCGCCAGCAGCCAAGATGGGGGGTCGGACTATGGCTACACCTTC,CASSQDGGSDYGYTF
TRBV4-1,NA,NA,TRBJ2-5,TGCGCCAGCAGCCAAGACGACACATACCAAGAGACCCAGTACTTC,CASSQDDTYQETQYF
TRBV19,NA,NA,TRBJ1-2,TGTGCCAGTAGTCCGGGAGAGTATGGCTACACCTTC,CASSPGEYGYTF
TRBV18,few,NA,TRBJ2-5,TGTGCCAGCTCACCCCCGGCCGGGGGAGAGACCCAGTACTTC,CASSPPAGGETQYF
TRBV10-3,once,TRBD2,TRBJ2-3,TGTGCCATCAGTGAGATTAGCGGGGGAAGCACAGATACGCAGTATTTT,CAISEISGGSTDTQYF
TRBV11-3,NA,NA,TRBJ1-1,TGTGCCAGCAGCCCCCAACGGACAGTAAACACTGAAGCTTTCTTT,CASSPQRTVNTEAFF
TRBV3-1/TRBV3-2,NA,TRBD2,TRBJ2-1,TGTGCCAGCAGCTTACTAGCGGTTTCCTACAATGAGCAGTTCTTC,CASSLLAVSYNEQFF
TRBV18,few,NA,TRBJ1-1,TGTGCCAGCTCGACTGTAGTCAACACTGAAGCTTTCTTT,CASSTVVNTEAFF
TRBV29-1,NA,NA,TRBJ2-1,TGCAGCGTGGAACAGGGTGGGGATGAGCAGTTCTTC,CSVEQGGDEQFF
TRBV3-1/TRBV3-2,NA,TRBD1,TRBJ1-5,TGTGCCAGCGGGGACAGGGGATCGTGGGGGGATCAGCCCCAGCATTTT,CASGDRGSWGDQPQHF
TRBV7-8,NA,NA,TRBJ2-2,TGTGCCAGCAGCTCCGGACATAGAACACCCGGGGAGCTGTTTTTT,CASSSGHRTPGELFF
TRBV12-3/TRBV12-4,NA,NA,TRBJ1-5,TGTGCCACCCGCTATAGCAATCAGCCCCAGCATTTT,CATRYSNQPQHF
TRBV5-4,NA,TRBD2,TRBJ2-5,TGTGCCAGCAGCTTAAGACTAGCGGGGGACCAAGAGACCCAGTACTTC,CASSLRLAGDQETQYF
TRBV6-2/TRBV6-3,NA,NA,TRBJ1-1,TGTGCCAGCAGTTCGGGCCTGACAGGAAACACTGAAGCTTTCTTT,CASSSGLTGNTEAFF
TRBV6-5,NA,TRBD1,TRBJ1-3,TGTGCCAGCAGATATGCGACAGGGAGAGGAAACACCATATATTTT,CASRYATGRGNTIYF
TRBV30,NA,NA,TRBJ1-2,TGTGCCTGGAGTGTGGAGTATGGCTACACCTTC,CAWSVEYGYTF
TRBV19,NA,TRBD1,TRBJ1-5,TGTGCCAGTAGTATCCCCGGACAGGGGACGGGTCAGCCCCAGCATTTT,CASSIPGQGTGQPQHF
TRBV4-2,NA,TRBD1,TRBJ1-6,TGTGCCAGCAGCCCAGGGGACAGGGCTGACTCACCCCTCCACTTT,CASSPGDRADSPLHF
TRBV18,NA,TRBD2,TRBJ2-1,TGTGCCAGCCGGACTAGCGGGGGGGTAAACAATGAGCAGTTCTTC,CASRTSGGVNNEQFF
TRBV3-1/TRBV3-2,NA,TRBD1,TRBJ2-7,TGTGCCACAGGGGACAGGGCGGACTACGAGCAGTACTTC,CATGDRADYEQYF
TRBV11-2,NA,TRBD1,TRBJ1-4,TGTGCCAGCAGCGCCCGGGACAGGGTACGTGAAAAACTGTTTTTT,CASSARDRVREKLFF
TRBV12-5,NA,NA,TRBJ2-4,TGTGCTAGTGGTTTGTCCCCAGACATTCAGTACTTC,CASGLSPDIQYF
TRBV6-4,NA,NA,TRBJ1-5,TGTGCCAGCAGTGCCCCAATCCAGCCCCAGCATTTT,CASSAPIQPQHF
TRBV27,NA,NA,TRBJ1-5,TGTGCCAGCAGTCCCTACCAGGGACATAGCAATCAGCCCCAGCATTTT,CASSPYQGHSNQPQHF
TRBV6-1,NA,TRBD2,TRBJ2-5,TGTGCCAGCAGTGAAGGGTTAGCGGGGGGGCAAGAGACCCAGTACTTC,CASSEGLAGGQETQYF
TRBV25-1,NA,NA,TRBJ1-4,TGTGCCAGCAGTGATTTGTGGGTCGGCGGACTGTTTTTT,CASSDLWVGGLFF
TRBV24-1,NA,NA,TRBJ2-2,TGTGCCACCAGACCATCCCAGGGTAACACCGGGGAGCTGTTTTTT,CATRPSQGNTGELFF
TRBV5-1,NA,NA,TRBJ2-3,TGCGCCAGCAGCTTGGCGGGGGATACGCAGTATTTT,CASSLAGDTQYF
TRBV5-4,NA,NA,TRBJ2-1,TGTGCCAGCAGCTTGCCAAGGACAGGGAGGGATGAGCAGTTCTTC,CASSLPRTGRDEQFF
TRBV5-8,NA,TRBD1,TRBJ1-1,TGTGCCAGCAGCTTGGGCAGGGGGCGGTTCGCTGAAGCTTTCTTT,CASSLGRGRFAEAFF
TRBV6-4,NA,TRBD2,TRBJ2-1,TGTGCCAGCAGTGACTCGAAGGCGGGGGGGCCCCGGGAGCAGTTCTTC,CASSDSKAGGPREQFF
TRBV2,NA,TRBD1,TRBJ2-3,TGTGCCAGCGCAGGGGGCGCGGGGACAGATACGCAGTATTTT,CASAGGAGTDTQYF
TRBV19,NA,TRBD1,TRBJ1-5,TGTGCCAGTGACAGGGGACAGCCTAATCAGCCCCAGCATTTT,CASDRGQPNQPQHF
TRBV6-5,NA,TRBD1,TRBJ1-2,TGTGCCAGCAGCCGGGACAGAAGATATGGCTACACCTTC,CASSRDRRYGYTF
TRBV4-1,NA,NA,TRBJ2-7,TGCGCCAGCAGCCAAGTTGTCAGTTACGAGCAGTACTTC,CASSQVVSYEQYF
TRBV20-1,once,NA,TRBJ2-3,TGCAGTGCTAGTCCCTCCACAGATACGCAGTATTTT,CSASPSTDTQYF
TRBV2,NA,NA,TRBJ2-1,TGTGCCAGCCCCGGACTGGCCGACAATGAGCAGTTCTTC,CASPGLADNEQFF
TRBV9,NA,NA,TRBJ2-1,TGTGCCAGCAGCGTAACGATTACTCGCTCCTACAATGAGCAGTTCTTC,CASSVTITRSYNEQFF
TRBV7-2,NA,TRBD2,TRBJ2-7,TGTGCCAGCAGCTTAGTGCCTAGCGGGTCAAACTCCTACGAGCAGTACTTC,CASSLVPSGSNSYEQYF
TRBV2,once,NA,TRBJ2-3,TGTGCCAGCAGTGTGACAGAAAGCACAGATACGCAGTATTTT,CASSVTESTDTQYF
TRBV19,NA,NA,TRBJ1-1,TGTGCCAGTAGCGACACAAGGTCCACTGAAGCTTTCTTT,CASSDTRSTEAFF
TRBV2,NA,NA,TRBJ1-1,TGTGCCAGCAGGGTAGGACAGAACACTGAAGCTTTCTTT,CASRVGQNTEAFF
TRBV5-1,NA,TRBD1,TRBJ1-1,TGCGCCAGCAGCATAGGCCAGGGGGTCTCTGAAGCTTTCTTT,CASSIGQGVSEAFF
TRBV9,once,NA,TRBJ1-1,TGTGCCAGCAGCGTAGACGGAGCGCCGAACACTGAAGCTTTCTTT,CASSVDGAPNTEAFF
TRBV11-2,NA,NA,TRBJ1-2,TGTGCCAGCAGCTGGGGAGGGGAAGGCTACACCTTC,CASSWGGEGYTF
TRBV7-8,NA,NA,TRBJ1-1,TGTGCCAGCAGCTTAGTAGTGTACACTGAAGCTTTCTTT,CASSLVVYTEAFF
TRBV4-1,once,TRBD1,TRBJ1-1,TGCGCCAGCAGCCAAGGGGACAGGATGAACACTGAAGCTTTCTTT,CASSQGDRMNTEAFF